The rows below give T cell receptor beta chains drawn from one sample of a study of cytomegalovirus exposure and HLA in healthy donors. Assay used: immunoSEQ multiplex PCR; TCRdb lists only in-frame clones, some missing. The table records about 160,000 clones, about 80% of them present only once. The sample consisted of PBMCs. Receptors originate from a woman aged 50 to 60 in good health and CMV-seronegative. The CDR3 runs from the conserved cysteine through the conserved F or W. Fields, in order: V gene, D gene, clone size, J gene, CDR3 protein, CDR3 DNA. D genes are given only for firm matches. Size tells how often a clone was seen (once, few, many) or the class of an expanded clone, and some rows leave it out.

>TRBV7-2|TRBD2|NA|TRBJ2-1
CASSKGGLAGVYEQFF
TGTGCCAGCAGCAAGGGTGGACTAGCGGGGGTCTATGAGCAGTTCTTC
>TRBV19|NA|NA|TRBJ1-5
CASSDGGTNQPQHF
TGTGCCAGTAGTGACGGGGGAACCAATCAGCCCCAGCATTTT
>TRBV10-3|NA|NA|TRBJ2-7
CAISESRAKNYEQYF
TGTGCCATCAGTGAGTCGCGGGCTAAAAACTACGAGCAGTACTTC
>TRBV19|NA|NA|TRBJ1-1
CASSASEGSNTEAFF
TGTGCCAGTAGTGCGTCCGAGGGCAGCAACACTGAAGCTTTCTTT
>TRBV9|TRBD2|NA|TRBJ2-7
CASSVEASGGTEQYF
TGTGCCAGCAGCGTAGAAGCTAGCGGGGGGACCGAGCAGTACTTC
>TRBV27|NA|few|TRBJ1-5
CASSLSLSGGFNQPQHF
TGTGCCAGCAGTTTATCGTTGTCCGGGGGTTTCAATCAGCCCCAGCATTTT
>TRBV14|NA|once|TRBJ2-7
CASSPPSSAVSYEQYF
TGTGCCAGCAGCCCCCCCTCTAGCGCGGTCTCCTACGAGCAGTACTTC
>TRBV10-3|NA|NA|TRBJ1-2
CAISGALQDGYTF
TGTGCCATCAGTGGGGCCCTACAGGATGGCTACACCTTC
>TRBV6-5|NA|NA|TRBJ1-3
CASSRSQGSGNTIYF
TGTGCCAGCAGTAGGTCTCAGGGCTCTGGAAACACCATATATTTT
>TRBV5-1|NA|NA|TRBJ2-5
CASSLRFGETQYF
TGCGCCAGCAGCTTGCGATTCGGAGAGACCCAGTACTTC